This T cell receptor (beta chain) was captured by sequencing in a study of control samples from healthy donors and cancer patients. The table came from immunoSEQ multiplex PCR; TCRdb's copy has only in-frame clones and leaves some out. Of more than 85,000 clones detected, roughly 91% appear once; the ten largest clones hold roughly 15%. The V end lost 0 bases, the J end lost 2 bases, and 9 bases lay between the germline ends. Germline CDR1 is MNHEY and CDR2 is SMNVEV (reference sequence). CDR3 length: 15 amino acids. The sample consisted of blood. The chain carries TRBV27 and TRBJ2-3; maybe TRBD1 (6 bases). This clonotype was obtained from a woman aged 50 to 65 in good health. This CDR3 is CASSLSRGTTDTQYF. The DNA of the CDR3 is TGTGCCAGCAGTTTATCGAGGGGGACCACAGATACGCAGTATTTT.